The clone carrying this TCR beta chain was seen a few times. Its antigen is not known. Time point meaning: sample taken at primary tumor resection. Donors were around 70 untreated early-stage non-small cell lung cancer patients. Tumor, nontumor lung or frozen PBMC supplied whole RNA that was sequenced unsorted. Germline V gives CDR1 GTSNPN, CDR2 SVGIG (reference sequence). Trimming stripped 8 bases from V and 8 bases from J, with 16 bases between. This CDR3 is built from 11 residues. This specimen belongs to a study of spatial heterogeneity in lung cancer. Whole-study results and caveats: Expanded intratumoral alpha and beta TCR counts tracked tumor mutation counts. Ubiquitous expanded TCR counts tracked ubiquitous nonsynonymous mutations, and regional counts tracked regional ones.

Carried by each TCR cDNA molecule was a unique molecular identifier. MiXCR, run by TCRdb on the 5' RACE reads, gives a single entry per CDR3 protein. The top ten clones hold around 20% of a sample with some 96,000 distinct CDR3 sequences, 4.4% of them seen once. The clonotype was recovered from a male donor with early-stage non-small cell lung cancer. The V and J genes are TRBV30 and TRBJ2-7, with D perhaps given as TRBD1 or TRBD2 (5 bases each). The sequencing here drew on lung tumor tissue, taken at surgery. In DNA form, the CDR3 reads TGTGCCGGTCTCCGGGGACGGAAGCAGTACTTC. Translation gives CAGLRGRKQYF.